Sequencing of this TCR beta chain was carried out in a study of PD-1 blockade in classical Hodgkin lymphoma. The CDR3 consists of 16 residues. Germline V gives CDR1 SGHRS, CDR2 YFSETQ. The V end lost 0 bases, the J end lost 0 bases, and 10 bases lay between the germline ends. Study results and limitations: Some patients began nivolumab under 1 year after ASCT. These patients were excluded from later analyses. Significant TCR diversity gains by C4D1 occurred in CD4+ but not CD8+ cells. It was reported that newly diagnosed patients had less baseline TCR diversity than healthy donors.

Generated by immunoSEQ multiplex PCR, the TCRdb table keeps only in-frame clones and is missing some. The sample consists of over 80,000 clones, roughly 90% of them appearing once. Every one of the patients relapsed after autologous stem cell transplantation (brentuximab vedotin exposure was variable). Of note for this clone: Antigen specificity is unknown.

The sample here was peripheral blood mononuclear cells (PBMCs), taken at baseline. The chain joins TRBV5-1 to TRBJ2-1, with D perhaps matching TRBD1 (6 bases). This receptor was identified in a human donor with classical Hodgkin lymphoma. CDR3 DNA: TGCGCCAGCAGCTTGGCCGGGACACACTCCTACAATGAGCAGTTCTTC. Translation gives CASSLAGTHSYNEQFF.